Detailed here is one T cell receptor (beta chain). How the authors handled the data: By means of reference gene primer amplification, nucleated cell counts were estimated. Data came from immunoSEQ multiplex PCR; TCRdb stores just in-frame clones and leaves some out. From that table come the V and J calls and clone size; the DNA was used to work out D and trimming. The sample gives tens of thousands of clones, 65% to 90% of which show up once; around 9.6% is in the top ten. The record originates from a study of blood T cell repertoires in COVID-19. Study background: Sources were T cells, B-cell-depleted T cells, or PBMCs; the material itself was cDNA or gDNA.

Germline assignment: CDR1 MNHEY and CDR2 SVGAGI. Trimming took 8 bases from V and 5 from J, leaving 19 bases between them. The CDR3 has 15 amino acids. The specimen sequenced was peripheral blood. This rearrangement joins TRBV6-5 to TRBJ2-1; perhaps TRBD2 as D (5 bases). This TCR derives from a human donor in a cohort sampled during active COVID-19. CDR3 nucleotides: TGTGCCAGCTCAACCTTTCGACGGGGTGACAATGAGCAGTTCTTC. This encodes CASSTFRRGDNEQFF.